This entry lists 23 T cell receptor beta chains sequenced from one sample in a study of early stage breast cancer tumors. Assay: immunoSEQ multiplex PCR; the TCRdb copy retains only in-frame clones and omits some. In the table there are just over 70,000 clones, 79% of which are singletons. The sample was blood. The receptors here all came from a person in their sixties with breast cancer.

The chain combines TRBV5-4 with TRBJ2-3; 8 bases match TRBD2. The CDR3 contains 16 residues. Trimming cost V 3 bases and J 4 bases; bases outside gene matches: 10. CDR1 and CDR2 (germline): SGHNT, YYREEE (reference sequence). CDR3 bases: TGTGCCAGCAGCTCCCCTCGAGCGGGGGCCTCAGATACGCAGTATTTT. It encodes CASSSPRAGASDTQYF.

This sequence joins TRBV6-6 and TRBJ2-7; 10 bases map to TRBD2. The CDR3 consists of 16 residues. Germline CDR1 is MNHNY and CDR2 is SVGAGI (reference sequence). Trimming removed 2 bases from V and 9 bases from J; junction bases left unmatched: 13. The CDR3 here is CASSYDQASGRLMQYF. CDR3 DNA sequence: TGTGCCAGCAGTTACGACCAAGCTAGCGGGAGACTAATGCAGTACTTC.

This clone was detected once. V and J are TRBV19 and TRBJ2-7, with D perhaps given as TRBD1 or TRBD2 (6 bases each). This CDR3 comprises 15 residues. Germline assignment: CDR1 LNHDA and CDR2 SQIVND (reference sequence). Between the trimmed V and J ends, which lost 5 bases and 4 bases, there was a span of 18 bases. The CDR3 loop is CASSPGGTRAYEQYF. The CDR3 coding sequence is TGTGCCAGTAGTCCCGGAGGGACACGAGCTTACGAGCAGTACTTC.

The chain links TRBV6-6 to TRBJ1-5; the D gene is possibly TRBD1 (5 bases). The germline V gene has CDR1 MNHNY and CDR2 SVGAGI (reference sequence). V was shortened by 4 bases and J by 6 bases, with 10 bases between the two germline ends. The CDR3 is 13 amino acids. The CDR3 bases are TGTGCCAGCAGTTGGGGGTTCGGTCAGCCCCAGCATTTT. As protein: CASSWGFGQPQHF.

This clone was seen only a few times. The V gene is TRBV11-1, the J gene TRBJ1-1, with D hard to call. V gave up 4 bases and J gave up 5 bases, with 11 bases separating them. The length of the CDR3 is 13 residues. Germline values: CDR1 SGHAT, CDR2 FQDESV (reference sequence). The CDR3 DNA sequence: TGTGCCAGCAGCTCTGGCATTGGGACTGAAGCTTTCTTT. Its protein is CASSSGIGTEAFF.

This chain uses TRBV11-2 with TRBJ1-1; the D gene is possibly TRBD1 (5 bases). Germline CDR1 and CDR2: SGHAT and FQNNGV. The CDR3 is 14 amino acids. Trimming took 1 base from V and 1 from J, leaving 7 bases between them. The DNA of the CDR3 is TGTGCCAGCAGCTTAGGACAGCAGAACACTGAAGCTTTCTTT. It yields the protein CASSLGQQNTEAFF.

On this clone: Other nucleotide sequences in the sample specify the same CDR3. The chain is built from TRBV7-3 and TRBJ2-2; D ambiguous. Germline loops: CDR1 SGHTA, CDR2 FQGTGA. V was trimmed by 4 bases and J by 5 bases, leaving 8 bases between them. This CDR3 contains 13 residues. The CDR3 DNA reads TGTGCCAGCAGCTCCCTTGGGACCGGGGAGCTGTTTTTT. Residues: CASSSLGTGELFF.

The genes are TRBV9 and TRBJ1-1, with TRBD1 as a possible D gene (5 bases). Trimming removed 0 bases at V and 5 bases at J, with 11 bases between. CDR3 length equals 14 residues. In germline, CDR1 is SGDLS, CDR2 YYNGEE. Written as DNA, the CDR3 is TGTGCCAGCAGCGTAGGGGGGGTCGGGACTGAAGCTTTCTTT. This encodes CASSVGGVGTEAFF.

The V and J genes are TRBV5-1 and TRBJ2-5; unclear D gene. This CDR3 has 13 amino acids. Trimming took off 4 bases at V and 2 bases at J, with 9 bases between the two ends. Germline V gene sequence: CDR1 SGHRS, CDR2 YFSETQ. Here the CDR3 reads CASSHDWQETQYF. CDR3 bases: TGCGCCAGCAGCCATGACTGGCAAGAGACCCAGTACTTC.

The chain employs TRBV7-2 and TRBJ2-7; D perhaps matches TRBD2 (5 bases). CDR1 and CDR2 from the germline V gene are SGHTA and FQGNSA. Trimming took off 3 bases at V and 3 bases at J, with 9 bases between the two ends. The CDR3 extends over 13 amino acids. The CDR3 DNA is TGTGCCAGCAGCTTCTCGACTAACTACGAGCAGTACTTC. Residues: CASSFSTNYEQYF.

The chain combines TRBV28 with TRBJ2-5; a weak D match, TRBD2 (6 bases). V lost 5 bases to trimming and J lost 0 bases, with 13 bases between them. The CDR3 covers 15 residues. The germline V gene encodes CDR1 MDHEN and CDR2 SYDVKM. CDR3 nucleotide sequence: TGTGCCAGCAGTCCGGCACGGACTAACCAAGAGACCCAGTACTTC. This codes for CASSPARTNQETQYF.

In its sample, this clone was seen a few times. V gene TRBV5-1 combines with J gene TRBJ2-7; D is tentatively TRBD1 or TRBD2 (5 bases each). The germline gives CDR1 SGHRS, CDR2 YFSETQ. V was pared by 5 bases and J by 7 bases, with 16 bases between. The CDR3 has 13 amino acids. The CDR3 DNA is TGCGCCAGCAGTCCAAGGGGCTGGGAGGAGCAGTACTTC. Translating it yields CASSPRGWEEQYF.

This clone was seen a handful of times. V gene TRBV6-5 combines with J gene TRBJ1-6; D is unresolved. With 6 bases removed from V and 10 bases from J, the gap between germline ends came to 19 bases. This CDR3 is built from 15 residues. CDR1 and CDR2 from the germline V gene are MNHEY and SVGAGI. This CDR3 is CASSPPGLGGSPLHF. The CDR3 region has the DNA TGTGCCAGCAGCCCTCCCGGTTTGGGTGGATCACCCCTCCACTTT.

The chain employs TRBV4-1 and TRBJ2-7; D possibly corresponds to TRBD1 (6 bases). The CDR3 has 14 residues. Germline values: CDR1 MGHRA, CDR2 YSYEKL. The ends were cut back, 2 bases at V and 5 bases at J, with 13 bases in the middle. The CDR3 sequence: CASSQSDRRHEQYF. The CDR3 DNA follows: TGCGCCAGCAGCCAATCCGACAGGCGGCACGAGCAGTACTTC.

J is TRBJ2-7 and V is TRBV6-6; 8 bases match TRBD1. Trimming took 2 bases from V and 3 from J; bases not matched to a gene: 3. The CDR3 runs to 14 residues. Germline V gives CDR1 MNHNY, CDR2 SVGAGI (reference sequence). Here the CDR3 DNA reads TGTGCCAGCAGTTACGAGGACAGGGACTACGAGCAGTACTTC. It encodes CASSYEDRDYEQYF.

The V and J genes are TRBV19 and TRBJ1-2; maybe TRBD1 (5 bases). The V end lost 5 bases, the J end lost 8 bases, and 18 bases lay between the germline ends. The CDR3 spans 14 residues. Germline V gene sequence: CDR1 LNHDA, CDR2 SQIVND (reference sequence). The CDR3 sequence: CASSPQEGFGGYTF. DNA for the CDR3: TGTGCCAGTAGTCCCCAGGAGGGGTTCGGAGGCTACACCTTC.

This chain links TRBV9 with TRBJ2-2; 7 nucleotides agree with TRBD1. Germline CDR1 is SGDLS and CDR2 is YYNGEE. V lost 3 bases to trimming and J lost 6 bases; unmatched junction nucleotides: 8. The CDR3 has 15 amino acids. This CDR3 reads CASSAGQDISGELFF. The CDR3 DNA sequence: TGTGCCAGCAGCGCCGGACAGGACATATCCGGGGAGCTGTTTTTT.

This clone was detected a few times. The rearrangement joins TRBV7-2 to TRBJ2-7; tentatively, D is TRBD1 or TRBD2 (6 bases each). The germline V gene encodes CDR1 SGHTA and CDR2 FQGNSA. This CDR3 comprises 15 residues. Between the trimmed V and J ends, which lost 4 bases and 1 base, there was a span of 14 bases. The CDR3 reads CASSWGASVSYEQYF. The CDR3, as DNA: TGTGCCAGCAGCTGGGGGGCTAGCGTTTCCTACGAGCAGTACTTC.

DNA for the CDR3: TGTGCCAGTAGTATTACGACAGGATGGCCTCAGCCCCAGCATTTT. Amino acids: CASSITTGWPQPQHF. The chain carries TRBV19 and TRBJ1-5, with D possibly TRBD1 on 6 matching bases. CDR1 is LNHDA and CDR2 is SQIVND in the germline V gene (reference sequence). V lost 3 bases to trimming and J lost 6 bases, with 15 bases between them. This CDR3 has 15 amino acids.

The chain uses TRBV28 and TRBJ1-1; 11 bases line up with TRBD1. Unmatched junction bases numbered 6, after V lost 7 bases and J lost 2 bases. The CDR3 is 15 residues long. CDR1 is MDHEN, CDR2 SYDVKM, per germline. CDR3 DNA sequence: TGTGCCAGCATTCCTGGGACAGGGGGTAACACTGAAGCTTTCTTT. Translated, it gives CASIPGTGGNTEAFF.

A single count supports this clone. The chain uses TRBV15 and TRBJ1-4, with D possibly being TRBD1 (5 bases). The CDR3 extends over 15 amino acids. Germline assignment: CDR1 LNHNV and CDR2 YYDKDF (reference sequence). V lost 5 bases and J 6 bases, leaving 16 bases between the germline ends. The CDR3 spells CATSGLRGGDEKLFF. CDR3 nucleotides: TGTGCCACCAGCGGTCTAAGGGGAGGGGATGAAAAACTGTTTTTT.

This rearrangement joins TRBV7-9 to TRBJ1-5; D perhaps matches TRBD1 (5 bases). The CDR3 is 14 amino acids. Germline CDR1 reads SEHNR; CDR2 reads FQNEAQ (reference sequence). Trimming shortened V by 5 bases and J by 7 bases, and 15 bases separated the two germline ends. CDR3 amino acids: CASSQGGLGQPQHF. In DNA, the CDR3 is TGTGCCAGCAGCCAGGGAGGGCTGGGGCAGCCCCAGCATTTT.

This chain connects TRBV7-3 to TRBJ2-1; the match to TRBD2 covers 7 bases. The length of the CDR3 is 13 residues. The germline V gene encodes CDR1 SGHTA and CDR2 FQGTGA. Unmatched junction bases numbered 6, after V lost 4 bases and J lost 9 bases. The CDR3 nucleotides read TGTGCCAGCAGCTGGGAGGGTAGAGGTGAGCAGTTCTTC. Its translation: CASSWEGRGEQFF. Using reference TRBV7-3 and TRBJ2-1 for the parts outside the CDR3, the full variable domain is GAGVSQTPSNKVTEKGKYVELRCDPISGHTALYWYRQSLGQGPEFLIYFQGTGAADDSGLPNDRFFAVRPEGSVSTLKIQRTERGDSAVYLCASSWEGRGEQFFGPGTRLTVL.